The 15 T cell receptor beta chains given below trace back to one sample, sequenced in a study of blood T cell repertoires in COVID-19. TCRdb's copy holds only in-frame clones and misses some; the assay was immunoSEQ multiplex PCR. This table holds approximately 150,000 clones, approximately 80% found once. Sequenced input: PBMCs or T cells enriched from blood (not recorded which). These receptors were collected from a man in his 70s who had been exposed to COVID-19.

The V call is TRBV4-3, the J call TRBJ2-2, with D tentatively TRBD1 (5 bases). The CDR3 runs 15 residues. Trimming cost V 0 bases and J 6 bases, with 11 bases left between them. Germline CDR1 and CDR2: LGHNA and YSLEER. This chain's CDR3 is CASSQDPRVAGELFF. Written as DNA, the CDR3 is TGCGCCAGCAGCCAAGATCCCAGGGTCGCCGGGGAGCTGTTTTTT.

The CDR3 DNA is TGTGCCAGCAGTACCAAGACAGGGCCAGCAGATACGCAGTATTTT. Protein: CASSTKTGPADTQYF. This rearrangement joins TRBV27 to TRBJ2-3, with 7 bases aligning to TRBD1. The CDR3 runs to 15 residues. CDR1 is MNHEY and CDR2 is SMNVEV in the germline V gene (reference sequence). With 5 bases clipped from V and 4 bases from J, the junction kept 9 bases outside the gene matches.

The gene calls are TRBV7-2 and TRBJ2-1; 14 bases map to TRBD2. The CDR3 spans 15 residues. The germline V gene encodes CDR1 SGHTA and CDR2 FQGNSA. Germline trimming cut 6 bases from V and 9 bases from J; bases unmatched to any gene: 7. Here the CDR3 reads CASRGTSGSLSEQFF. The CDR3, as DNA: TGTGCCAGCAGGGGGACTAGCGGGAGTCTGAGTGAGCAGTTCTTC.

The V and J genes are TRBV6-1 and TRBJ1-2, with 8 bases matching TRBD1. This CDR3 has 16 residues. The germline V gene has CDR1 MNHNS and CDR2 SASEGT. V lost 0 bases to trimming and J lost 3 bases; unmatched junction nucleotides: 6. The CDR3 spells CASSEALGQGYYGYTF. The CDR3 DNA follows: TGTGCCAGCAGTGAAGCGCTCGGACAGGGATACTATGGCTACACCTTC.

CDR3 nucleotides: TGTGCCACCAGCAGAGATCGTGTTAGCTCCTACAATGAGCAGTTCTTC. Encoded protein: CATSRDRVSSYNEQFF. The chain couples TRBV15 to TRBJ2-1; D uncertain. Germline CDR1 reads LNHNV; CDR2 reads YYDKDF (reference sequence). Trimming took off 0 bases at V and 0 bases at J, with 9 bases between the two ends. This CDR3 is built from 16 residues.

This clone is a singleton in its sample. V is TRBV14 and J is TRBJ2-7, with a weak D call TRBD2 (6 bases). This CDR3 spans 14 amino acids. CDR1 SGHDN and CDR2 FVKESK come from the germline V gene. The germline V and J ends were trimmed by 0 bases and 6 bases, with 12 bases remaining between them. This chain's CDR3 is CASSQDWRVAEQYF. CDR3 nucleotide sequence: TGTGCCAGCAGCCAAGATTGGAGGGTAGCCGAGCAGTACTTC.

V is TRBV5-6 and J is TRBJ2-7; tentative D call: TRBD1 (5 bases). This CDR3 spans 16 amino acids. Germline V lookup: CDR1 SGHDT, CDR2 YYEEEE. The ends were cut back, 0 bases at V and 3 bases at J, with 16 bases in the middle. The CDR3 bases are TGTGCCAGCAGCTTGGCCCTGCTGTCAACAGGCTACGAGCAGTACTTC. Protein sequence: CASSLALLSTGYEQYF. Full variable domain (missing parts from reference TRBV5-6 and TRBJ2-7): DAGVTQSPTHLIKTRGQQVTLRCSPKSGHDTVSWYQQALGQGPQFIFQYYEEEERQRGNFPDRFSGHQFPNYSSELNVNALLLGDSALYLCASSLALLSTGYEQYFGPGTRLTVT.

This chain links TRBV6-5 with TRBJ2-7, with 7 positions matching TRBD2. The V gene's germline CDR1 is MNHEY and CDR2 SVGAGI. After removal of 5 bases from V and 3 bases from J, the junction contained 7 bases not matched to a gene. The CDR3 contains 14 residues. The CDR3 protein is CASSLVAGYYEQYF. CDR3 nucleotide sequence: TGTGCCAGCAGTCTTGTAGCGGGCTACTACGAGCAGTACTTC.

V gene TRBV4-1 combines with J gene TRBJ1-2; no firm D call. Trimming removed 0 bases from V and 3 bases from J, with 11 bases in between. CDR3 size: 15 residues. Germline CDR1 and CDR2: MGHRA and YSYEKL. The DNA for the CDR3 is TGCGCCAGCAGCCAAGATGAGGTGGTTGACTATGGCTACACCTTC. Translated, it gives CASSQDEVVDYGYTF.

This chain joins TRBV2 and TRBJ2-5, with TRBD1 as a possible D gene (5 bases). Germline V gene lookup returns CDR1 SNHLY and CDR2 FYNNEI. The CDR3 totals 12 residues. Trimming shortened V by 6 bases and J by 5 bases, and 10 bases separated the two germline ends. CDR3 sequence reads: CASSGPGETQYF. The DNA of the CDR3 is TGTGCCAGCAGCGGACCAGGGGAGACCCAGTACTTC.

CDR3 sequence: CSASRGLAGGETQYF. The DNA for the CDR3 is TGCAGTGCTAGTAGGGGACTAGCGGGAGGAGAGACCCAGTACTTC. The J gene is TRBJ2-5, the V gene TRBV20-1, with 15 bases that match TRBD2. The germline CDR1 and CDR2 sequences are DFQATT and SNEGSKA (reference sequence). Losses at the gene ends were 3 bases for V and 4 bases for J; bases not matched to a gene: 3. The CDR3 spans 15 residues.

The rearrangement uses TRBV6-5 and TRBJ1-6; 8 nucleotides agree with TRBD1. Germline assignment: CDR1 MNHEY and CDR2 SVGAGI. V gave up 7 bases and J gave up 10 bases; unmatched junction bases: 6. The CDR3 extends over 13 amino acids. The CDR3 DNA reads as TGTGCCAGCACCAGGACAGGGTTCTCACCCCTCCACTTT. It codes for CASTRTGFSPLHF.

This clone was seen once. The rearrangement links TRBV29-1 to TRBJ2-7, with 7 bases aligning to TRBD1. This CDR3 spans 11 amino acids. J was trimmed by 5 bases and V by 5 bases; bases with no gene match: 3. Germline values: CDR1 SQVTM, CDR2 ANQGSEA. CDR3 protein: CSVQGVNEQYF. In DNA form, the CDR3 reads TGCAGCGTTCAGGGGGTCAACGAGCAGTACTTC.

The chain joins TRBV5-8 to TRBJ2-2, with D tentatively TRBD1 (6 bases). Germline V gene sequence: CDR1 SGHTS, CDR2 YDEGEE. With 4 bases removed from V and 4 bases from J, the gap between germline ends came to 14 bases. This CDR3 contains 15 residues. DNA for the CDR3: TGTGCCAGCAGCCCTGGTGACAGGTCCACCGGGGAGCTGTTTTTT. Residues: CASSPGDRSTGELFF.

Here the CDR3 reads CASSVAGMNTEAFF. In DNA, the CDR3 is TGTGCCAGCAGCGTAGCAGGGATGAACACTGAAGCTTTCTTT. The V gene is TRBV9, the J gene TRBJ1-1; a possible D gene is TRBD1 (5 bases). Trimming removed 0 bases from V and 0 bases from J, with 6 bases in between. Germline CDR1 and CDR2: SGDLS and YYNGEE. The CDR3 sequence is 14 residues long. Together with reference TRBV9 and TRBJ1-1, the CDR3 gives the full variable domain: DSGVTQTPKHLITATGQRVTLRCSPRSGDLSVYWYQQSLDQGLQFLIQYYNGEERAKGNILERFSAQQFPDLHSELNLSSLELGDSALYFCASSVAGMNTEAFFGQGTRLTVV.